Below are 19 T cell receptor beta chains sequenced from a single sample in a study of cytomegalovirus exposure and HLA in healthy donors. PCR amplification relied on 60 Vbeta primers (plus 13 Jbeta primers). Clones were read by immunoSEQ multiplex PCR, and TCRdb kept only the in-frame ones, dropping some. This table has more than 65,000 clones, about two thirds appearing once. Sequenced sample: PBMCs. The source is a woman between 50 and 59 years old in good health and CMV-seropositive.

This chain joins TRBV27 and TRBJ1-6, with TRBD1 identical over 11 bases. This CDR3 spans 17 amino acids. The junction had 12 bases not matched to a gene; V was cut back by 10 bases and J by 4 bases. The germline CDR1 and CDR2 sequences are MNHEY and SMNVEV (reference sequence). CDR3 DNA: TGTGCCACCAAAGTGGGACAGGGGGAGAGGTATAATTCACCCCTCCACTTT. This codes for CATKVGQGERYNSPLHF.

This clone has a handful of counts. The V gene is TRBV6-5, the J gene TRBJ1-1; perhaps TRBD1 as D (5 bases). Trimming removed 7 bases from V and 3 bases from J, with 12 bases in between. Germline assignment: CDR1 MNHEY and CDR2 SVGAGI. CDR3 length equals 13 residues. The CDR3 is CASNKGVHTEAFF. The CDR3 region has the DNA TGTGCCAGCAATAAAGGGGTCCACACTGAAGCTTTCTTT.

CDR3 protein: CASSLAGGIYNEQFF. The CDR3 nucleotides are TGTGCCAGCAGCTTAGCCGGGGGAATTTACAATGAGCAGTTCTTC. J is TRBJ2-1 and V is TRBV7-9; possibly TRBD2 for D (6 bases). Per the germline V gene, CDR1 is SEHNR and CDR2 is FQNEAQ (reference sequence). V lost 0 bases and J 4 bases, leaving 10 bases between the germline ends. This CDR3 is 15 amino acids long.

The chain carries TRBV6-1 and TRBJ2-5, with a tentative D call TRBD2 (7 bases). V lost 9 bases and J lost 2, with 19 bases in between. The CDR3 contains 15 residues. The germline gives CDR1 MNHNS, CDR2 SASEGT. Here the CDR3 DNA reads TGTGCCAGTAATGGGGGGGGCCTGAGTCAAGAGACCCAGTACTTC. This sequence encodes CASNGGGLSQETQYF.

This clone occurred a few times. This rearrangement joins TRBV5-1 to TRBJ1-5; the D is unclear. V dropped 0 bases and J dropped 7 bases, with 8 bases sitting between them. This CDR3 contains 13 residues. Germline values: CDR1 SGHRS, CDR2 YFSETQ. CDR3 bases: TGCGCCAGCAGCTTGGCCTCAGGACAGCCCCAGCATTTT. Amino acids: CASSLASGQPQHF.

Only one count was recorded for this clone. The chain links TRBV25-1 to TRBJ1-1; TRBD1 might be the D (6 bases). The CDR3 is 16 amino acids. Per germline, CDR1 MGHDK and CDR2 SYGVNS. Trimming removed 2 bases at V and 0 bases at J, with 13 bases between. The CDR3 is CASSEGDIAMNTEAFF. The CDR3 DNA reads TGTGCCAGCAGTGAAGGGGACATCGCCATGAACACTGAAGCTTTCTTT.

The chain links TRBV7-2 to TRBJ1-4; D is ambiguous. The germline V gene has CDR1 SGHTA and CDR2 FQGNSA. Trimming stripped 8 bases from V and 0 bases from J, with 10 bases between. CDR3 length equals 14 residues. CDR3 nucleotides: TGTGCCAGCGCTTTGAGTGCAACTAATGAAAAACTGTTTTTT. Amino acids: CASALSATNEKLFF.

The V gene is TRBV19, the J gene TRBJ1-1; 7 bases align to TRBD1. After removal of 3 bases from V and 6 bases from J, the junction contained 4 bases not matched to a gene. The CDR3 length is 13 residues. CDR1 and CDR2 (germline): LNHDA, SQIVND (reference sequence). The CDR3 bases are TGTGCCAGTAGTATTAGCAGGGGGGCTGAAGCTTTCTTT. It codes for CASSISRGAEAFF.

The V gene is TRBV5-1, the J gene TRBJ2-1, with 10 bases fitting TRBD1. The germline gives CDR1 SGHRS, CDR2 YFSETQ. The J segment lost 6 bases and the V segment lost 9 bases, leaving 6 bases of the junction unmatched. This CDR3 is built from 13 residues. For the CDR3, the DNA is TGCGCCACCGGGACAGGGGTAGGCAATGAGCAGTTCTTC. Translation: CATGTGVGNEQFF.

This clone appeared a few times. The J gene is TRBJ1-3, the V gene TRBV19; D unresolved. The CDR3 loop spans 15 amino acids. Germline V gene data show CDR1 as LNHDA and CDR2 as SQIVND (reference sequence). Trimming took off 8 bases at V and 0 bases at J, with 14 bases between the two ends. The CDR3 DNA sequence: TGTGCCAGTTCACAAGTGCTCTCCTCTGGAAACACCATATATTTT. Its translation: CASSQVLSSGNTIYF.

The chain couples TRBV28 to TRBJ1-1, with 7 bases identical to TRBD1. Looked up from germline, CDR1 is MDHEN and CDR2 is SYDVKM. The trim removed 7 bases at V and 1 base at J, leaving 12 bases unmatched. CDR3 length equals 16 residues. CDR3 sequence (DNA): TGTGCCAGCAACCACAGGGGAGTATGGGCGAACACTGAAGCTTTCTTT. It specifies CASNHRGVWANTEAFF.

The chain recombines TRBV28 with TRBJ2-5; the match to TRBD2 covers 10 bases. Germline-derived CDR1 and CDR2 are MDHEN and SYDVKM. Trimming removed 4 bases from V and 5 bases from J; junction bases left unmatched: 10. This CDR3 is 16 amino acids long. The CDR3 sequence: CASSYPSAGGLETQYF. In DNA form, the CDR3 reads TGTGCCAGCAGTTACCCCTCAGCGGGGGGGCTGGAGACCCAGTACTTC.

The chain is built from TRBV19 and TRBJ2-1; TRBD2 matches 11 bases. The CDR3 totals 14 residues. Germline lookup yields CDR1 LNHDA and CDR2 SQIVND (reference sequence). The J segment lost 5 bases and the V segment lost 5 bases, leaving 2 bases of the junction unmatched. The CDR3: CASSQTSGDNEQFF. DNA of the CDR3: TGTGCCAGTAGTCAGACTAGCGGGGACAATGAGCAGTTCTTC. The variable domain in full, with the rest retrieved from reference TRBV19 and TRBJ2-1, is DGGITQSPKYLFRKEGQNVTLSCEQNLNHDAMYWYRQDPGQGLRLIYYSQIVNDFQKGDIAEGYSVSREKKESFPLTVTSAQKNPTAFYLCASSQTSGDNEQFFGPGTRLTVL.

The chain combines TRBV18 with TRBJ2-3, with TRBD2 identical over 10 bases. The CDR3 has 15 residues. The trim removed 6 bases at V and 2 bases at J, leaving 5 bases unmatched. Germline V gene data show CDR1 as KGHSH and CDR2 as LQKENI. The chain's CDR3 is CASSPAGGVTDTQYF. CDR3 DNA sequence: TGTGCCAGCTCCCCAGCGGGGGGGGTCACAGATACGCAGTATTTT.

The rearrangement uses TRBV11-1 and TRBJ2-6; 9 bases align to TRBD1. Germline lookup yields CDR1 SGHAT and CDR2 FQDESV (reference sequence). After removal of 2 bases from V and 0 bases from J, the junction contained 8 bases not matched to a gene. The CDR3 has 19 residues. CDR3 in DNA: TGTGCCAGCAGCTTAAACAGGGGGCAGGTTAGCTCTGGGGCCAACGTCCTGACTTTC. It is translated as CASSLNRGQVSSGANVLTF.

The chain recombines TRBV7-9 with TRBJ2-5; tentative D call: TRBD1 (8 bases). Trimming left V 5 bases short and J 4 bases short, with 14 bases between. Germline-derived CDR1 and CDR2 are SEHNR and FQNEAQ (reference sequence). The CDR3 loop spans 14 amino acids. The CDR3 reads CASSLTGGGETQYF. DNA of the CDR3: TGTGCCAGCAGCCTAACAGGGGGGGGAGAGACCCAGTACTTC.

The chain joins TRBV7-3 to TRBJ1-2; D is possibly TRBD1 (6 bases). Trimming shortened V by 3 bases and J by 0 bases, and 8 bases separated the two germline ends. The germline V gene encodes CDR1 SGHTA and CDR2 FQGTGA. CDR3 length: 14 amino acids. Here the CDR3 DNA reads TGTGCCAGCAGCTTGGACAGCTCTAACTATGGCTACACCTTC. It yields the protein CASSLDSSNYGYTF.

The chain employs TRBV10-3 and TRBJ1-2; unclear D gene. The length of the CDR3 is 14 residues. CDR1 is ENHRY, CDR2 SYGVKD, per germline. V was shortened by 3 bases and J by 7 bases, with 15 bases between the two germline ends. The CDR3 DNA reads as TGTGCCATCAGTGAACCCGGCAGGCGAAGTGGCTACACCTTC. It encodes CAISEPGRRSGYTF.

This clone was recorded a few times. The chain couples TRBV19 to TRBJ1-5; 7 bases fit TRBD1. The CDR3 covers 14 residues. The V gene end was trimmed by 5 bases and the J gene end by 3 bases; junction bases not matched to a gene: 4. Germline V gene sequence: CDR1 LNHDA, CDR2 SQIVND (reference sequence). The CDR3 here is CASSPDRDNQPQHF. CDR3 nucleotides: TGTGCCAGTAGTCCCGACAGGGACAATCAGCCCCAGCATTTT.